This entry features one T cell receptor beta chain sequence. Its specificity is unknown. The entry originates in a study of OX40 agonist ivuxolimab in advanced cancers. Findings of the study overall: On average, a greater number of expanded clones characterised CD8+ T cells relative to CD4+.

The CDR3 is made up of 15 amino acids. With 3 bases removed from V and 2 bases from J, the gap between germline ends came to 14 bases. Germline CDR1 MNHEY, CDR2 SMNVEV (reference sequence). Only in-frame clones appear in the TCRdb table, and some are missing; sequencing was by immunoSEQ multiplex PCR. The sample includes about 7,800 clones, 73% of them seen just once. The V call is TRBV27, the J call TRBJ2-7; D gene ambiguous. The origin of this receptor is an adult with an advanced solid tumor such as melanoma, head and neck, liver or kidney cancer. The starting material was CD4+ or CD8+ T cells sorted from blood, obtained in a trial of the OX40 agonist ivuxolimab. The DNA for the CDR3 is TGTGCCAGCAGTTTCGGATCCACAGCAACCTACGAGCAGTACTTC. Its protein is CASSFGSTATYEQYF.